This T cell receptor beta chain was identified in a study of response to subunit inactivated influenza vaccine. Note on this clonotype: What it recognizes is unknown.

General study results and limits: Only a handful of new T cells, the authors suggested, are recruited with each seasonal influenza vaccination.

Each CDR3 protein gets one entry after TCRdb re-called the RT-PCR reads with MiXCR. The data hold hundreds of thousands of distinct CDR3 sequences, with roughly 22% observed a single time. Between the trimmed V and J ends, which lost 5 bases and 6 bases, there was a span of 20 bases. Looked up from germline, CDR1 is SGHVS and CDR2 is FQNEAQ. The CDR3 covers 17 residues. The chain joins TRBV7-8 to TRBJ1-6; D ambiguous. Sequenced here: PBMCs from blood, sampled less than 22 months after vaccination. The receptor comes from a man aged 50 to 69 who received an inactivated influenza vaccine. CDR3 sequence reads: CASSPLYSASPNSPLHF. The CDR3 DNA is TGTGCCAGCAGCCCCCTGTATTCGGCTTCGCCTAATTCACCCCTCCACTTT.